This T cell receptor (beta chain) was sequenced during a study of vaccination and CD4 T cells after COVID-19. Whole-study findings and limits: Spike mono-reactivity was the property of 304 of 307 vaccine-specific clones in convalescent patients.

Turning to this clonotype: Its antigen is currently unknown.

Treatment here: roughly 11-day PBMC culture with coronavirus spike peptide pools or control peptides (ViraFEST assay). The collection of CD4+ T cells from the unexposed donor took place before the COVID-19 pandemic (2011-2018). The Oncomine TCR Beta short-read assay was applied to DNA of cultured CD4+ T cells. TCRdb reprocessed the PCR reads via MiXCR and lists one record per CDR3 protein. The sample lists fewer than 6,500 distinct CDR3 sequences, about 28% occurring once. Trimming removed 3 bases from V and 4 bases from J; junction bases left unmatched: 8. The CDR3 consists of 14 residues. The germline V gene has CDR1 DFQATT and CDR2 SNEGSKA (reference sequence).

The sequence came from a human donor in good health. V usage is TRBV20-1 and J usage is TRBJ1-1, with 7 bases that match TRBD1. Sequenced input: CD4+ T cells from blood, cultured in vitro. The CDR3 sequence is CSASPPQGVTEAFF. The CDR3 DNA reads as TGCAGTGCTAGCCCCCCCCAGGGGGTCACTGAAGCTTTCTTT.